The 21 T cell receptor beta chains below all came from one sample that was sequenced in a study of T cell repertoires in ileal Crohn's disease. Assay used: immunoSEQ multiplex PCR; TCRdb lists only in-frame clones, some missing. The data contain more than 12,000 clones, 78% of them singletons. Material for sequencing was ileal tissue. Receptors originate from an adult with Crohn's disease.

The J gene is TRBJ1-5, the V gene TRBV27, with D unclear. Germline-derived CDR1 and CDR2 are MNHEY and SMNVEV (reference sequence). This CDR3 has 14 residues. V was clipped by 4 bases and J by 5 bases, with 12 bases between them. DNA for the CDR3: TGTGCCAGCAGTTCTACGGGAAAGTATCAGCCCCAGCATTTT. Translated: CASSSTGKYQPQHF.

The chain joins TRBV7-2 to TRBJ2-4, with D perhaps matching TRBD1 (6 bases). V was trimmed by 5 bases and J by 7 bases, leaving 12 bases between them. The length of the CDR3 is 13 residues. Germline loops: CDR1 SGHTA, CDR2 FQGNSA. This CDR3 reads CASSTDRPNIQYF. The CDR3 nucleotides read TGTGCCAGCAGCACGGACAGACCGAACATTCAGTACTTC.

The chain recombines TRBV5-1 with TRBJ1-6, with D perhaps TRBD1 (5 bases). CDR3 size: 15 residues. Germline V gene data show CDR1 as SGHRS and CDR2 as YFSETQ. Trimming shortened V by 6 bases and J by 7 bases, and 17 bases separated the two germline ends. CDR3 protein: CASKLADSPNSPLHF. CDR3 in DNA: TGCGCCAGCAAGTTAGCCGACAGTCCCAATTCACCCCTCCACTTT.

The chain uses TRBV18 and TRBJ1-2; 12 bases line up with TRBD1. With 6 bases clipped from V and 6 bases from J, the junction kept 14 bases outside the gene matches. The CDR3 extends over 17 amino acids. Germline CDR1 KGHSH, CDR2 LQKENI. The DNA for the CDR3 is TGTGCCAGCTCTCCCGGGACAGGGGGCCTGGGAAAGGATGGCTACACCTTC. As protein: CASSPGTGGLGKDGYTF. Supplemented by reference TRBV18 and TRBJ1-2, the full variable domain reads NAGVMQNPRHLVRRRGQEARLRCSPMKGHSHVYWYRQLPEEGLKFMVYLQKENIIDESGMPKERFSAEFPKEGPSILRIQQVVRGDSAAYFCASSPGTGGLGKDGYTFGSGTRLTVV.

In DNA form, the CDR3 reads TGTGCCAGCACAGCACGGGGGGATTCACCCCTCCACTTT. Protein sequence: CASTARGDSPLHF. The chain combines TRBV6-1 with TRBJ1-6, with D perhaps matching TRBD1 (5 bases). Germline CDR1 reads MNHNS; CDR2 reads SASEGT. V dropped 7 bases and J dropped 8 bases, with 12 bases sitting between them. The CDR3 consists of 13 residues.

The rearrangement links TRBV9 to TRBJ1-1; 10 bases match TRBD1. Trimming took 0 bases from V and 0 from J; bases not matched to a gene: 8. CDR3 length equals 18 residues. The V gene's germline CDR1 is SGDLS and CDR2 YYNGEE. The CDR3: CASSVEGQGSRVNTEAFF. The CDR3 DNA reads TGTGCCAGCAGCGTAGAGGGACAGGGGTCGCGTGTGAACACTGAAGCTTTCTTT.

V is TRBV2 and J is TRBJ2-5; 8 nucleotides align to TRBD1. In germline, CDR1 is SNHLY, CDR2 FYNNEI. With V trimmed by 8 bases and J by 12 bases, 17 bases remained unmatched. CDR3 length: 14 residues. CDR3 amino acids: CASQDRETNPIEYF. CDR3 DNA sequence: TGTGCCAGCCAGGACAGGGAAACTAACCCGATTGAGTACTTC. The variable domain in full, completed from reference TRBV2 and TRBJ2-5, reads EPEVTQTPSHQVTQMGQEVILRCVPISNHLYFYWYRQILGQKVEFLVSFYNNEISEKSEIFDDQFSVERPDGSNFTLKIRSTKLEDSAMYFCASQDRETNPIEYFGPGTRLLVL.

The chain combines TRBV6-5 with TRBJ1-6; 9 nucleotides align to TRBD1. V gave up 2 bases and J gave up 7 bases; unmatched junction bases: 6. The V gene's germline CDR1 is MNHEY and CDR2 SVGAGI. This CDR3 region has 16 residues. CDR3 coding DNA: TGTGCCAGCAGTTACCTAAGGACAGGGGCGAATTCACCCCTCCACTTT. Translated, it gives CASSYLRTGANSPLHF.

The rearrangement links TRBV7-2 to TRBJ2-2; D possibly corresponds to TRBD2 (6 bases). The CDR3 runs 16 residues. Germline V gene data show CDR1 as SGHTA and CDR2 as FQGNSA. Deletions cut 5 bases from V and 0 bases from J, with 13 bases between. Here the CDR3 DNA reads TGTGCCAGCAGCCCTAGACGGGGGACGAACACCGGGGAGCTGTTTTTT. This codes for CASSPRRGTNTGELFF.

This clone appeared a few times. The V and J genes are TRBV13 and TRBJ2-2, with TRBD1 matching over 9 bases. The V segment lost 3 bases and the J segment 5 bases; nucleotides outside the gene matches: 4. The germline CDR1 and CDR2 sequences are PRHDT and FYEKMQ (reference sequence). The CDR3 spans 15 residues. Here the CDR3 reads CASSFQQGATGELFF. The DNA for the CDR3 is TGTGCCAGCAGCTTCCAACAGGGGGCTACCGGGGAGCTGTTTTTT.

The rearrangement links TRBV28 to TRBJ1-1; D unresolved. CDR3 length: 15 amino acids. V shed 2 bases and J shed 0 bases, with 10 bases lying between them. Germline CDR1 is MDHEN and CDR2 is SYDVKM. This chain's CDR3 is CASSLPVTVNTEAFF. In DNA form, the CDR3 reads TGTGCCAGCAGTTTACCCGTCACAGTGAACACTGAAGCTTTCTTT.

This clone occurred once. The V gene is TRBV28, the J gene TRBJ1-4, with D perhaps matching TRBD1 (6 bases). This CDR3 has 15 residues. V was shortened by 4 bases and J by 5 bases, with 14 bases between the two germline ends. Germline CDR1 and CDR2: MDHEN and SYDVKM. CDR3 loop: CASSSLQGGNEKLFF. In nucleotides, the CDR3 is TGTGCCAGCAGTTCCCTACAGGGAGGGAATGAAAAACTGTTTTTT.

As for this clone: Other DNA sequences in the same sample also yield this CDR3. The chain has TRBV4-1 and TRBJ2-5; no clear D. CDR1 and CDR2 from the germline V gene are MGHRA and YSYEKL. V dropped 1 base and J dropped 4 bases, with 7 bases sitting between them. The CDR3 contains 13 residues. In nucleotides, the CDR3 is TGCGCCAGCAGCCAAGCGGGTGGAGAGACCCAGTACTTC. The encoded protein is CASSQAGGETQYF.

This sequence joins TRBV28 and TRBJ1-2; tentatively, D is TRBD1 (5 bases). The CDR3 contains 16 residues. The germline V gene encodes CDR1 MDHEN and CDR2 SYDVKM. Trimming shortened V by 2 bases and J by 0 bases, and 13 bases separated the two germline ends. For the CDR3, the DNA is TGTGCCAGCAGTTTAAACAGGTTAACATCTAACTATGGCTACACCTTC. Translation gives CASSLNRLTSNYGYTF.

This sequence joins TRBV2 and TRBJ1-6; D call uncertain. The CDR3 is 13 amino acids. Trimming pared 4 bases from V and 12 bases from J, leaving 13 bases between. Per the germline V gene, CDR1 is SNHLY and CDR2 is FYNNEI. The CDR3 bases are TGTGCCAGCAGTGCCTACGCGGGAGGACCCCTCCACTTT. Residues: CASSAYAGGPLHF.

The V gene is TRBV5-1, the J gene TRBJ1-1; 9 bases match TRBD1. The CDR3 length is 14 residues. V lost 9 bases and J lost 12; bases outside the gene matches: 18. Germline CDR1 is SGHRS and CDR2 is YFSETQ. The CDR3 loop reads CAIKKEPGQGTSFF. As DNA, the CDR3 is TGCGCCATCAAAAAAGAACCGGGACAGGGAACGTCTTTCTTT.

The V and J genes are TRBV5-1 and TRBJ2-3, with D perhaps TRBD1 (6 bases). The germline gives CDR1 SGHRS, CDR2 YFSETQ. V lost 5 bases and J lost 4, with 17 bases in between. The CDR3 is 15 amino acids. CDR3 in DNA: TGCGCCAGCAGTCAACAGGGTGGAAGCGCAGATACGCAGTATTTT. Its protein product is CASSQQGGSADTQYF.

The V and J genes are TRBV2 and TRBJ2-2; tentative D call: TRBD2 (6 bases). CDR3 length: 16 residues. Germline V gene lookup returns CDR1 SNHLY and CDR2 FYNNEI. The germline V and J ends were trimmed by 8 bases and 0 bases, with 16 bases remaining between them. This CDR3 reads CASAGRRGTNTGELFF. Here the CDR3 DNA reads TGTGCCAGCGCGGGGCGACGAGGTACGAACACCGGGGAGCTGTTTTTT.

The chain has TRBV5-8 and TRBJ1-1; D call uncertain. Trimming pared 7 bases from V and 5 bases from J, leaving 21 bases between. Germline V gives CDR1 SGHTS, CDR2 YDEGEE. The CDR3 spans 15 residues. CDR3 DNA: TGTGCCAGCGACCCAAAGAGGTCGTCCGCTACTGAAGCTTTCTTT. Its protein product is CASDPKRSSATEAFF.

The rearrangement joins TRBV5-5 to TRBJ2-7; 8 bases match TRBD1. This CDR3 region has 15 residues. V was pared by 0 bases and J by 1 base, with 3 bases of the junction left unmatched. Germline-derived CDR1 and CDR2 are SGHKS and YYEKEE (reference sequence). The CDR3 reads CASSLGQGISYEQYF. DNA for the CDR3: TGTGCCAGCAGCTTGGGACAGGGGATATCCTACGAGCAGTACTTC. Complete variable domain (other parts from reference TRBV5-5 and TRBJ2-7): DAGVTQSPTHLIKTRGQQVTLRCSPISGHKSVSWYQQVLGQGPQFIFQYYEKEERGRGNFPDRFSARQFPNYSSELNVNALLLGDSALYLCASSLGQGISYEQYFGPGTRLTVT.

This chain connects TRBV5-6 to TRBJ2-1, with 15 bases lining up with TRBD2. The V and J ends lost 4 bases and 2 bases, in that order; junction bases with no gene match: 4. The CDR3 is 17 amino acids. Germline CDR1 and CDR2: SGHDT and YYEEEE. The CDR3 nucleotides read TGTGCCAGCAGCGGCCGGACTAGCGGGGGGGCCTACAATGAGCAGTTCTTC. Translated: CASSGRTSGGAYNEQFF.